This entry lists 3 T cell receptor beta chains sequenced from one sample in a study of cytomegalovirus exposure and HLA in healthy donors (TCRdb year 2017). Libraries were built with the immunoSEQ multiplex PCR assay. For the multiplex PCR, a mixture combining 60 forward primers for TCR Vbeta segments and 13 reverse primers for TCR Jbeta segments was used. TCRdb took over this immuneACCESS table, retaining in-frame rearrangements with V and J assigned. Such tables are incomplete; in checked studies, under half of the missing clones stem from an unresolved V gene, and the remainder is unexplained. This sample gives 180,000 or so clones in total; more than 80% of them show up just once. The leading ten clones occupy roughly 4.9% of the sample. Input material: PBMCs. The receptor set was obtained from a woman younger than 30 in good health and CMV-seropositive.

Concerning this clone: Different DNA sequences within this sample yield the same CDR3. V is TRBV9 and J is TRBJ2-5; 7 bases are a match to TRBD2. CDR3 size: 14 residues. Germline CDR1 SGDLS, CDR2 YYNGEE. V was pared by 0 bases and J by 2 bases, with 1 base of the junction left unmatched. CDR3: CASSVAGGQETQYF. CDR3 bases: TGTGCCAGCAGCGTAGCGGGGGGTCAAGAGACCCAGTACTTC.

CDR3: CASSPGYRDFTEAFF. CDR3 nucleotide sequence: TGTGCCAGCAGTCCAGGCTACAGGGATTTCACTGAAGCTTTCTTT. The V gene is TRBV27, the J gene TRBJ1-1; perhaps TRBD1 as D (6 bases). The CDR3 is 15 residues long. The germline CDR1 and CDR2 sequences are MNHEY and SMNVEV (reference sequence). V was clipped by 5 bases and J by 4 bases, with 17 bases between them.

Here the CDR3 DNA reads TGTGCCACCAGCAGAACCCTCTTCGAGCCCAATTCGCGTTCGGGCAATCAGCCCCAGCATTTT. Its translation is CATSRTLFEPNSRSGNQPQHF. This chain joins TRBV15 and TRBJ1-5; D is ambiguous. There are 21 residues in the CDR3. V lost 2 bases, J lost 2 bases, and 28 bases lay in between. The germline V gene encodes CDR1 LNHNV and CDR2 YYDKDF (reference sequence).